Listed below are T cell receptor beta chains from one sample, sequenced in a study of blood T cell repertoires in COVID-19. The method was immunoSEQ multiplex PCR; TCRdb's version includes in-frame clones alone and lacks a portion of them. The table lists around 320,000 clones, about nine tenths of them singletons. The sample comprised peripheral blood. The origin of the receptors is a woman younger than 45 who had recovered from COVID-19. CDR3s include the opening cysteine and the closing phenylalanine or tryptophan. The order of the fields is clone size, J gene, V gene, D gene, CDR3 DNA, CDR3 protein. A D gene is named only where the DNA matches it firmly. The size entry is marked missing in some rows and otherwise reads once, few, many or a size class.

NA	TRBJ1-3	TRBV3-1/TRBV3-2	TRBD1	TGTGCCAGCAGCCAATTTCAGGGGGCTGGAAACACCATATATTTT	CASSQFQGAGNTIYF
NA	TRBJ2-2	TRBV4-3	NA	TGCGCCAGCAGCCACTCTGAGGGGGAGCTGTTTTTT	CASSHSEGELFF
NA	TRBJ2-7	TRBV27	TRBD2	TGTGCCTCCTCCCCAACTAGCGGGGGATCCTACGAGCAGTACTTC	CASSPTSGGSYEQYF
NA	TRBJ1-1	TRBV10-2	NA	TGCGCCAGCAGTGAGTCTGGGGCAACGAACACTGAAGCTTTCTTT	CASSESGATNTEAFF
NA	TRBJ2-2	TRBV24-1	TRBD1	TGTGCCACCAGTGACAGGGGGTCGGACACCGGGGAGCTGTTTTTT	CATSDRGSDTGELFF
few	TRBJ2-3	TRBV15	NA	TGTGCCACCAGCAGAGACGGGGTACCCAGCACAGATACGCAGTATTTT	CATSRDGVPSTDTQYF
NA	TRBJ1-6	TRBV5-1	NA	TGCGCCAGCAGCTTGGCAGGGGAGAGTTATAATTCACCCCTCCACTTT	CASSLAGESYNSPLHF
NA	TRBJ2-5	TRBV7-2	NA	TGTGCCAGCATCCTAAGGCGTGATGGGCGAGAGACCCAGTACTTC	CASILRRDGRETQYF
few	TRBJ2-1	TRBV7-9	TRBD2	TGTGCCAGCAGCGCCCGGACTAGCGGGGAGGGCGATGAGCAGTTCTTC	CASSARTSGEGDEQFF
NA	TRBJ2-7	TRBV20-1	NA	TGCAGTGCTAGTTCCAGGGGTTACGAGCAGTACTTC	CSASSRGYEQYF
once	TRBJ2-2	TRBV7-3	TRBD1	TGTGCCAGCAGCCCAGCCGGGACAGCGATCACCGGGGAGCTGTTTTTT	CASSPAGTAITGELFF
NA	TRBJ1-6	TRBV6-5	NA	TGTGCCAGCACTGGGGGGGGGCTTCGGAGTTCACCCCTCCACTTT	CASTGGGLRSSPLHF
NA	TRBJ1-4	TRBV20-1	NA	TGCAGTGCTAGTTTCAGCGCAACTAATGAAAAACTGTTTTTT	CSASFSATNEKLFF
NA	TRBJ2-1	TRBV13	TRBD1	TGTGCCAGCAGCCTACAGGGGGCTAATGAGCAGTTCTTC	CASSLQGANEQFF
NA	TRBJ2-2	TRBV18	TRBD1	TGTGCCAGCTCACCTGGGACAGGGGTGAACACCGGGGAGCTGTTTTTT	CASSPGTGVNTGELFF
NA	TRBJ2-5	TRBV4-3	TRBD1	TGCGCCAGCAGCCAGGGCACCGGGACAGGGGAGACCCAGTACTTC	CASSQGTGTGETQYF
NA	TRBJ2-7	TRBV7-9	TRBD1	TGTGCCAGCAGCTTAGGGGAATCTGGGACAGAAACGTACGAGCAGTACTTC	CASSLGESGTETYEQYF
NA	TRBJ1-4	TRBV27	NA	TGTGCCAGCAGTTTATATAGGTCAGGAGAAAAACTGTTTTTT	CASSLYRSGEKLFF
NA	TRBJ1-2	TRBV3-1/TRBV3-2	TRBD1	TGTGCCAGCAGCCAAGGAGGGGGCCTTAACTATGGCTACACCTTC	CASSQGGGLNYGYTF
NA	TRBJ1-5	TRBV29-1	NA	TGCAGCGTCCTCGTTAATAGCAATCAGCCCCAGCATTTT	CSVLVNSNQPQHF
NA	TRBJ1-1	TRBV12-3/TRBV12-4	TRBD1	TGTGCCAGCAGTTCAACAGGGGGCTCGGCAGCTTTCTTT	CASSSTGGSAAFF
NA	TRBJ1-1	TRBV19	NA	TGTGCCAGTAGCCGACAGCACATGAACACTGAAGCTTTCTTT	CASSRQHMNTEAFF
once	TRBJ1-3	TRBV20-1	TRBD1	TGCAGTGCTAGTGACAGGGGGCTTGGAAACACCATATATTTT	CSASDRGLGNTIYF
NA	TRBJ1-1	TRBV30	TRBD1	TGTGCCTGGAGCGATAGGGACAGGGGGAACACTGAAGCTTTCTTT	CAWSDRDRGNTEAFF
NA	TRBJ1-1	TRBV18	NA	TGTGCCAGCTCACGGGGGGGGTTCATGAACACTGAAGCTTTCTTT	CASSRGGFMNTEAFF
NA	TRBJ1-2	TRBV2	NA	TGTGCCAGCAGTGTTCAGGGTACGGGCTATGGCTACACCTTC	CASSVQGTGYGYTF
NA	TRBJ1-2	TRBV6-2/TRBV6-3	NA	TGTGCCAGCAGTTCCCACGCGGGATCGCCCTATGGCTACACCTTC	CASSSHAGSPYGYTF